The rows below give T cell receptor beta chains drawn from one sample of a study of OX40 agonist ivuxolimab in advanced cancers. TCRdb keeps only in-frame clones here, not all; method: immunoSEQ multiplex PCR. The repertoire includes some 86,000 clones, around 94% of them detected once, and roughly a tenth sits in the top ten. This sample comprised CD4+ or CD8+ T cells sorted from blood, obtained in a trial of the OX40 agonist ivuxolimab. These receptors all come from an adult with an advanced solid tumor such as melanoma, head and neck, liver or kidney cancer. Both conserved end residues are trimmed from each CDR3. The order of the fields is V gene, J gene, CDR3 protein.

TRBV25-1	TRBJ1-1	ASSKGTVTEAF
TRBV7-2	TRBJ2-7	ASSPGLLYEQY
TRBV11-3	TRBJ2-7	ASSTNHPEQY
TRBV5-4	TRBJ2-3	ASSLGTSGGDTQY
TRBV28	TRBJ1-6	ASNHLVYNSPLH
TRBV7-9	TRBJ2-5	ASSLGVETQY
TRBV13	TRBJ1-3	ASSSWVDDREGNTIY
TRBV10-2	TRBJ1-1	ASRGNTEAF
TRBV27	TRBJ2-1	ASSLQQGEQF
TRBV19	TRBJ2-7	ASSIGYGTGAYEQY
TRBV27	TRBJ2-7	ASSLSTGTSGIYEQY
TRBV4-3	TRBJ2-7	ASSQDGGREQY
TRBV2	TRBJ2-3	ARTSGSTDTQY
TRBV4-1	TRBJ2-1	ASSHGTASYNEQF
TRBV11-1	TRBJ2-7	ASSLWTYEQY
TRBV6-1	TRBJ2-1	ASSEFWAEQF
TRBV6-5	TRBJ1-1	ASSYSRGTEAF
TRBV2	TRBJ2-2	ASSGEGSNTGELF
TRBV4-1	TRBJ2-1	ASSSTNNNEQF
TRBV7-2	TRBJ1-6	ASSRTTGVGSPLH
TRBV2	TRBJ2-7	ASTPGYEQY
TRBV27	TRBJ1-2	ASSSIRDSYGYT
TRBV28	TRBJ2-1	ASRQGQAIYNEQF
TRBV13	TRBJ2-2	ASSSIQGNTGELF